The 18 T cell receptor beta chains listed next were all sequenced from one sample in a study of cytomegalovirus exposure and HLA in healthy donors. The method was immunoSEQ multiplex PCR; TCRdb's version includes in-frame clones alone and lacks a portion of them. The data show fewer than 250,000 clones, more than 75% seen once. Sequences were obtained from PBMCs. Receptors were obtained from a man between 18 and 29 years old in good health and CMV-seronegative.

This sequence joins TRBV5-1 and TRBJ2-3; 8 bases align to TRBD2. CDR1 is SGHRS and CDR2 is YFSETQ in the germline V gene. The junction had 3 bases not matched to a gene; V was cut back by 2 bases and J by 1 base. The CDR3 length is 15 residues. The CDR3 bases are TGCGCCAGCAGCTTAGGAGCGGGGGGCACAGATACGCAGTATTTT. Residues: CASSLGAGGTDTQYF.

The rearrangement uses TRBV20-1 and TRBJ2-1; D is possibly TRBD2 (5 bases). The germline V gene has CDR1 DFQATT and CDR2 SNEGSKA (reference sequence). The CDR3 consists of 11 residues. The CDR3 loop is CRGSSYNEQFF. The CDR3 DNA is TGCAGGGGGAGCTCCTACAATGAGCAGTTCTTC.

This rearrangement joins TRBV7-2 to TRBJ2-7, with no clear D. Germline V lookup: CDR1 SGHTA, CDR2 FQGNSA. V lost 6 bases and J lost 0, with 9 bases in between. CDR3 length: 13 amino acids. Here the CDR3 reads CASSSWSSYEQYF. As DNA, the CDR3 is TGTGCCAGCAGTAGCTGGAGCTCCTACGAGCAGTACTTC. Filled out from reference TRBV7-2 and TRBJ2-7, the complete variable domain reads GAGVSQSPSNKVTEKGKDVELRCDPISGHTALYWYRQSLGQGLEFLIYFQGNSAPDKSGLPSDRFSAERTGGSVSTLTIQRTQQEDSAVYLCASSSWSSYEQYFGPGTRLTVT.

A word on this clone: The sample contains more than one DNA sequence encoding this CDR3. This rearrangement joins TRBV28 to TRBJ1-1; maybe TRBD1 (5 bases). V was clipped by 3 bases and J by 2 bases, with 7 bases between them. There are 13 residues in the CDR3. The germline gives CDR1 MDHEN, CDR2 SYDVKM. For the CDR3, the DNA is TGTGCCAGCAGTTTGGGGGGAAACACTGAAGCTTTCTTT. Translated, it gives CASSLGGNTEAFF. Using reference TRBV28 and TRBJ1-1 for the parts outside the CDR3, the full variable domain is DVKVTQSSRYLVKRTGEKVFLECVQDMDHENMFWYRQDPGLGLRLIYFSYDVKMKEKGDIPEGYSVSREKKERFSLILESASTNQTSMYLCASSLGGNTEAFFGQGTRLTVV.

The J gene is TRBJ2-1, the V gene TRBV5-8, with 7 nucleotides matching TRBD1. J gave up 1 base and V 4 bases, and 8 bases lay outside the gene matches. Germline V gene sequence: CDR1 SGHTS, CDR2 YDEGEE. CDR3 length: 16 residues. The CDR3 DNA reads TGTGCCAGCAGCGTTGGACAGGCTAAGTCCTACAATGAGCAGTTCTTC. It yields the protein CASSVGQAKSYNEQFF.

The genes are TRBV19 and TRBJ2-1; D not resolved. In germline, CDR1 is LNHDA, CDR2 SQIVND (reference sequence). Trimming took 5 bases from V and 9 from J, leaving 8 bases between them. The CDR3 spans 11 residues. CDR3 DNA: TGTGCCAGTAGTTCTTTAGCTGAGCAGTTCTTC. Residues: CASSSLAEQFF.

The gene calls are TRBV28 and TRBJ1-2; D call uncertain. V lost 7 bases to trimming and J lost 5 bases, with 8 bases between them. Germline lookup yields CDR1 MDHEN and CDR2 SYDVKM. This CDR3 has 11 residues. The CDR3 here is CASNADYGYTF. CDR3 coding DNA: TGTGCCAGCAATGCGGATTATGGCTACACCTTC.

This rearrangement joins TRBV4-1 to TRBJ2-7; D uncertain. Deletions cut 1 base from V and 1 base from J, with 5 bases between. The CDR3 totals 13 residues. The germline V gene has CDR1 MGHRA and CDR2 YSYEKL. The CDR3 DNA is TGCGCCAGCAGCCAAGTCGGGTCCTACGAGCAGTACTTC. Amino acid sequence: CASSQVGSYEQYF.

The V gene is TRBV10-3, the J gene TRBJ2-3; a possible D gene is TRBD2 (7 bases). The CDR3 contains 15 residues. Germline V gives CDR1 ENHRY, CDR2 SYGVKD. The V and J ends lost 10 bases and 1 base respectively, with 18 bases between them. This chain's CDR3 is CATMGGGGGTDTQYF. CDR3 coding DNA: TGTGCCACCATGGGAGGCGGGGGCGGCACAGATACGCAGTATTTT.

The chain recombines TRBV19 with TRBJ2-7; TRBD2 agrees at 11 bases. V was clipped by 4 bases and J by 3 bases; unmatched bases: 5. The CDR3 consists of 15 residues. Germline assignment: CDR1 LNHDA and CDR2 SQIVND (reference sequence). The CDR3 region has the DNA TGTGCCAGTAGTACTACTAGCGGGAGAGTCTACGAGCAGTACTTC. Translated: CASSTTSGRVYEQYF.

The chain is built from TRBV30 and TRBJ1-2, with 8 bases matching TRBD1. The CDR3 has 13 amino acids. Per the germline V gene, CDR1 is GTSNPN and CDR2 is SVGIG (reference sequence). J gave up 6 bases and V 2 bases, and 5 bases lay outside the gene matches. CDR3 protein: CAWSHGQGDGYTF. The CDR3 region has the DNA TGTGCCTGGAGTCACGGACAGGGCGATGGCTACACCTTC.

The chain combines TRBV5-1 with TRBJ2-3; D possibly corresponds to TRBD2 (5 bases). The CDR3 is 17 amino acids. Germline CDR1 reads SGHRS; CDR2 reads YFSETQ. V lost 4 bases, J lost 0 bases, and 18 bases lay in between. The CDR3 loop reads CASSHQRGPASTDTQYF. The CDR3, as DNA: TGCGCCAGCAGCCATCAAAGAGGGCCCGCTAGCACAGATACGCAGTATTTT. Complete variable domain (other parts from reference TRBV5-1 and TRBJ2-3): KAGVTQTPRYLIKTRGQQVTLSCSPISGHRSVSWYQQTPGQGLQFLFEYFSETQRNKGNFPGRFSGRQFSNSRSEMNVSTLELGDSALYLCASSHQRGPASTDTQYFGPGTRLTVL.

This chain joins TRBV11-2 and TRBJ2-5; 7 nucleotides match TRBD1. Germline V gene lookup returns CDR1 SGHAT and CDR2 FQNNGV. The J segment lost 4 bases and the V segment lost 1 base, leaving 12 bases of the junction unmatched. The CDR3 sequence is 17 residues long. The CDR3: CASSLALTTGRSETQYF. The CDR3 bases are TGTGCCAGCAGCTTAGCTTTGACGACAGGGCGTTCAGAGACCCAGTACTTC.

The V gene is TRBV6-5, the J gene TRBJ2-3; the D gene is possibly TRBD1 (6 bases). The V end lost 6 bases, the J end lost 2 bases, and 18 bases lay between the germline ends. The CDR3 has 16 amino acids. CDR1 MNHEY and CDR2 SVGAGI come from the germline V gene. CDR3 DNA: TGTGCCAGCAGATACCGGGCCCAGGGGTACACAGATACGCAGTATTTT. It is translated as CASRYRAQGYTDTQYF.

V usage is TRBV5-1 and J usage is TRBJ2-7; 8 bases map to TRBD2. The CDR3 spans 14 residues. The ends lost 2 bases at V and 2 bases at J; junction bases unmatched: 3. The germline gives CDR1 SGHRS, CDR2 YFSETQ. CDR3 nucleotide sequence: TGCGCCAGCAGCTTTACTAGCGGAACCTACGAGCAGTACTTC. Protein sequence: CASSFTSGTYEQYF.

This chain connects TRBV28 to TRBJ2-3, with 12 bases lining up with TRBD2. V lost 5 bases to trimming and J lost 2 bases; unmatched junction nucleotides: 11. Germline loops: CDR1 MDHEN, CDR2 SYDVKM. The CDR3 length is 18 residues. In DNA, the CDR3 is TGTGCCAGCAGTCCCGCTAGCGGGGGGGCCGGGATCACAGATACGCAGTATTTT. It specifies CASSPASGGAGITDTQYF. Filled out from reference TRBV28 and TRBJ2-3, the complete variable domain reads DVKVTQSSRYLVKRTGEKVFLECVQDMDHENMFWYRQDPGLGLRLIYFSYDVKMKEKGDIPEGYSVSREKKERFSLILESASTNQTSMYLCASSPASGGAGITDTQYFGPGTRLTVL.

This chain connects TRBV6-6 to TRBJ2-7; the match to TRBD1 covers 9 bases. The V gene end was trimmed by 0 bases and the J gene end by 7 bases; junction bases not matched to a gene: 4. CDR1 is MNHNY and CDR2 is SVGAGI in the germline V gene (reference sequence). This CDR3 comprises 14 residues. CDR3 protein: CASSYSGQGREQYF. The CDR3 nucleotides are TGTGCCAGCAGTTACTCGGGACAGGGAAGGGAGCAGTACTTC.

The chain's CDR3 is CASSLQTGTPPGYEQYF. CDR3 nucleotide sequence: TGTGCCAGCAGCCTCCAGACCGGGACTCCCCCAGGCTACGAGCAGTACTTC. J is TRBJ2-7 and V is TRBV7-2, with TRBD2 as a possible D gene (6 bases). With 5 bases removed from V and 3 bases from J, the gap between germline ends came to 23 bases. Germline-derived CDR1 and CDR2 are SGHTA and FQGNSA. This CDR3 region has 17 residues. The entire variable domain, with the rest obtained from reference TRBV7-2 and TRBJ2-7, is as follows: GAGVSQSPSNKVTEKGKDVELRCDPISGHTALYWYRQSLGQGLEFLIYFQGNSAPDKSGLPSDRFSAERTGGSVSTLTIQRTQQEDSAVYLCASSLQTGTPPGYEQYFGPGTRLTVT.